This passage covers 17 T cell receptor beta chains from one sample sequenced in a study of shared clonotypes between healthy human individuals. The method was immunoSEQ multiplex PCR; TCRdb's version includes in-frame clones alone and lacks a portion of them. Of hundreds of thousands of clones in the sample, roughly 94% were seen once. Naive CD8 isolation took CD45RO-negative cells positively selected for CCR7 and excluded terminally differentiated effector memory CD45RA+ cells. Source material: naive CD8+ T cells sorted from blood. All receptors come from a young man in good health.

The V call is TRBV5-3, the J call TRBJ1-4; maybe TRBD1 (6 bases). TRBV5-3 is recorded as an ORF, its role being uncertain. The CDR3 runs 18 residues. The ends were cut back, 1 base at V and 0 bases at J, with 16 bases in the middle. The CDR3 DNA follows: TGTGCCAGAAGCTTGCGGGAGGGGACACCTCCAACTAATGAAAAACTGTTTTTT. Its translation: CARSLREGTPPTNEKLFF.

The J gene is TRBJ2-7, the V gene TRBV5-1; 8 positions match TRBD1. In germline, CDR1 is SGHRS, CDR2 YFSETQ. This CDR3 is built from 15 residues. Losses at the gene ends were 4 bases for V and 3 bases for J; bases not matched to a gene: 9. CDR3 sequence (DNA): TGCGCCAGCAGCGACTCCGGGACAGGCGACTACGAGCAGTACTTC. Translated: CASSDSGTGDYEQYF.

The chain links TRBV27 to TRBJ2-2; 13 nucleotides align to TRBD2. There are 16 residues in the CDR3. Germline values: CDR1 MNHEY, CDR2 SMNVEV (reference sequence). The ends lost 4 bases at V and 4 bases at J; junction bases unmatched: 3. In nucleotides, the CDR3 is TGTGCCAGCAGTTCACTAGCGGGAGGGGCCACCGGGGAGCTGTTTTTT. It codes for CASSSLAGGATGELFF.

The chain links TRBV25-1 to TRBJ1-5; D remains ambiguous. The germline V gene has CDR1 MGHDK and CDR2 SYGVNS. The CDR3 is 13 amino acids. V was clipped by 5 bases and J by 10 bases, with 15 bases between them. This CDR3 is CASSLAVNLPQHF. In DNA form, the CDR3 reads TGTGCCAGCAGTCTTGCCGTTAATCTACCCCAGCATTTT.

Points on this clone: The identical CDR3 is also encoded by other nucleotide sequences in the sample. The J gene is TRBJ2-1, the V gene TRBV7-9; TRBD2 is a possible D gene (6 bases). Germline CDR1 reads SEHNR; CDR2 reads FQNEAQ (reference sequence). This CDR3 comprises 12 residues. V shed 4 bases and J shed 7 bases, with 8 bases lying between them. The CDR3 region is CASSSLANEQFF. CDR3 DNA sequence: TGTGCCAGCAGCTCTCTAGCGAATGAGCAGTTCTTC. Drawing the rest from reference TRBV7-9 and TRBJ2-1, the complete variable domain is DTGVSQNPRHKITKRGQNVTFRCDPISEHNRLYWYRQTLGQGPEFLTYFQNEAQLEKSRLLSDRFSAERPKGSFSTLEIQRTEQGDSAMYLCASSSLANEQFFGPGTRLTVL.

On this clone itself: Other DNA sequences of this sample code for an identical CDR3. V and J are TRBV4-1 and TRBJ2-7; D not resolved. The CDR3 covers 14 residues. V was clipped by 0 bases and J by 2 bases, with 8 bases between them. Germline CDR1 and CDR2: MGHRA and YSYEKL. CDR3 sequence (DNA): TGCGCCAGCAGCCAAGATGTTAGTACCTACGAGCAGTACTTC. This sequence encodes CASSQDVSTYEQYF.

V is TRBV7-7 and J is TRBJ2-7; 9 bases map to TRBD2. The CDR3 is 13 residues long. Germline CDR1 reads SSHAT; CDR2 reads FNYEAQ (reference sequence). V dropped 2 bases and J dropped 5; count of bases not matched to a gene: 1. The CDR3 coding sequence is TGTGCCAGCAGCTTACTAGCGGGAAACGAGCAGTACTTC. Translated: CASSLLAGNEQYF. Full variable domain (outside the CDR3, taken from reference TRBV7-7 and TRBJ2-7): GAGVSQSPRYKVTKRGQDVTLRCDPISSHATLYWYQQALGQGPEFLTYFNYEAQPDKSGLPSDRFSAERPEGSISTLTIQRTEQRDSAMYRCASSLLAGNEQYFGPGTRLTVT.

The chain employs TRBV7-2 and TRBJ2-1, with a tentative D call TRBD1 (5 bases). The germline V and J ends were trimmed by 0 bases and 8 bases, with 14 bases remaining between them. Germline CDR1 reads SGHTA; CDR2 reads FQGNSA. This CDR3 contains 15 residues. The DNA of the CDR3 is TGTGCCAGCAGCTTAGCAACACTGGCAGGGCATGAGCAGTTCTTC. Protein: CASSLATLAGHEQFF.

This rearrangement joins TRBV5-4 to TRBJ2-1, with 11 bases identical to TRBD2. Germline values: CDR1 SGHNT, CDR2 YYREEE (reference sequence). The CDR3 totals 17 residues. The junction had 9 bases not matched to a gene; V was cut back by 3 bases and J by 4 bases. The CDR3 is CASSSLAGGPNYNEQFF. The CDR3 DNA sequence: TGTGCCAGCAGCTCCCTAGCGGGAGGTCCTAATTACAATGAGCAGTTCTTC.

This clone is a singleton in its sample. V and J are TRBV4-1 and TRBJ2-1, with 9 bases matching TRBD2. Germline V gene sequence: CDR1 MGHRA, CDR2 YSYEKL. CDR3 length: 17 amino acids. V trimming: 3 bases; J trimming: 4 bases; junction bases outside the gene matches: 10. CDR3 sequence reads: CASSQSIAGVGYNEQFF. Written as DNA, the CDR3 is TGCGCCAGCAGCCAGAGTATAGCGGGAGTAGGGTACAATGAGCAGTTCTTC.

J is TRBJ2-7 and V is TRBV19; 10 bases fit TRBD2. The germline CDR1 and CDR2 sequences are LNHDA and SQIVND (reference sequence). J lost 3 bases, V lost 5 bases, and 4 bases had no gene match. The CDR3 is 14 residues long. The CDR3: CASSYLAGVYEQYF. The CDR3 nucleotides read TGTGCCAGTAGTTACCTAGCGGGAGTCTACGAGCAGTACTTC.

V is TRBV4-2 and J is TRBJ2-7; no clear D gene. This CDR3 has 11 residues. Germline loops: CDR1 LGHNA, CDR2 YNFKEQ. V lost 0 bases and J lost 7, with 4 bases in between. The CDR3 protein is CASSQDQEQYF. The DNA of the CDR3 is TGTGCCAGCAGCCAAGACCAAGAGCAGTACTTC.

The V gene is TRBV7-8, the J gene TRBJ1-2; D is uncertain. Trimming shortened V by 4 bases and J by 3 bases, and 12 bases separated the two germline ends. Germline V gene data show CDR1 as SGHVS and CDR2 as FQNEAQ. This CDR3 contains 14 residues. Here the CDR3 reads CASSSLSRDYGYTF. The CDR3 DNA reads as TGTGCCAGCAGCTCTTTATCAAGGGACTATGGCTACACCTTC.

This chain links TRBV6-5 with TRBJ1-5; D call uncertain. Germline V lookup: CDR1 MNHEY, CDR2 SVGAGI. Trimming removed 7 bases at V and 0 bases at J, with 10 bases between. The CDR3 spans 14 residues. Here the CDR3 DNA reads TGTGCCAGCAATCAATTTGGTAGCAATCAGCCCCAGCATTTT. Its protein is CASNQFGSNQPQHF.

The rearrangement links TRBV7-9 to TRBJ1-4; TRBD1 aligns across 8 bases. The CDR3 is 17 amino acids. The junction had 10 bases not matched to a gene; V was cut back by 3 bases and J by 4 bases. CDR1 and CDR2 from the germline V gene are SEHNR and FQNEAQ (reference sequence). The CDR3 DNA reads TGTGCCAGCAGCTTTCTCCCCGGACAGGGAGTTAATGAAAAACTGTTTTTT. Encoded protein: CASSFLPGQGVNEKLFF.

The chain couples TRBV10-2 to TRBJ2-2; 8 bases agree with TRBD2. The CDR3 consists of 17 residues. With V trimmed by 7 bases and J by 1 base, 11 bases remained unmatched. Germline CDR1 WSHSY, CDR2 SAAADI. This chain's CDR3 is CASTSSRAGGNTGELFF. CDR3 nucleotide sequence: TGCGCCAGCACCTCCTCTCGGGCGGGAGGGAACACCGGGGAGCTGTTTTTT.

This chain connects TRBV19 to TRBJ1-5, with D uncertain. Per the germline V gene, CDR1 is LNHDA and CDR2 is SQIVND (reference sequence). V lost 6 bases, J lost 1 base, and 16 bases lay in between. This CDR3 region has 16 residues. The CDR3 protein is CASSLDDVWSNQPQHF. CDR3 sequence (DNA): TGTGCCAGTAGCCTCGACGACGTCTGGAGCAATCAGCCCCAGCATTTT.